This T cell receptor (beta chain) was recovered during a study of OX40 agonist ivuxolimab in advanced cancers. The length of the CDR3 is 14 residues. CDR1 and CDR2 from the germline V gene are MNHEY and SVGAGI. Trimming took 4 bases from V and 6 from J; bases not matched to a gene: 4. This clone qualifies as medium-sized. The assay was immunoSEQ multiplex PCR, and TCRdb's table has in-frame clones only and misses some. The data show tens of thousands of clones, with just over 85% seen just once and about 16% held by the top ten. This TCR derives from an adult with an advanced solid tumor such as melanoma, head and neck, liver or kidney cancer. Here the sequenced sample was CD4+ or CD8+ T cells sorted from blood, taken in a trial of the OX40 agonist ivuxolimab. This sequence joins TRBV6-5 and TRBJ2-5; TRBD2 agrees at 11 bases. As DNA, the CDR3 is TGTGCCAGCAGTTCTCCTAGCGGGAGGCAGACCCAGTACTTC. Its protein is CASSSPSGRQTQYF.